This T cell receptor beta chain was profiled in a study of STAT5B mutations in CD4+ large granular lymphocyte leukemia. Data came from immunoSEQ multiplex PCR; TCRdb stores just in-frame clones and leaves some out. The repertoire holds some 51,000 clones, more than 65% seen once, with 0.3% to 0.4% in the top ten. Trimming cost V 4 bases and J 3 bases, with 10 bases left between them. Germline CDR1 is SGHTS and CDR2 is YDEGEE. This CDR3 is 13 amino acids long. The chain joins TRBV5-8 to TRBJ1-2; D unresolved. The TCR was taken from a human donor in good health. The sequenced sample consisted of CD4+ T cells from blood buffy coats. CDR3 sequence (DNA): TGTGCCAGCAGCCCGACCGGCCACTATGGCTACACCTTC. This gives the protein CASSPTGHYGYTF.